This T cell receptor beta chain was observed in a study of control samples from healthy donors and cancer patients. The table came from immunoSEQ multiplex PCR; TCRdb's copy has only in-frame clones and leaves some out. The sample has several thousand clones; almost 85% are singletons. The CDR3 is 14 residues long. V shed 2 bases and J shed 6 bases, with 10 bases lying between them. Per germline, CDR1 LNHNV and CDR2 YYDKDF (reference sequence). Specimen: formalin-fixed, paraffin-embedded tissue. This chain links TRBV15 with TRBJ2-2, with a weak D call TRBD2 (5 bases). The receptor's source is a female donor with lung cancer. CDR3 in DNA: TGTGCCACCAGCAGACCCCCCGGGGCCGGGGAGCTGTTTTTT. Translating it yields CATSRPPGAGELFF.